This is a list of T cell receptor beta chains from one sample in a study of blood T cell repertoires in COVID-19. This table comes from immunoSEQ multiplex PCR, and its TCRdb copy is limited to in-frame clones, with some not included. The sample yields about 130,000 clones, 90% seen once. Sequencing was performed on peripheral blood. These receptors all stem from a man aged 50 to 59 with active COVID-19. Both conserved end residues are part of each CDR3. A D gene is named only where the DNA matches it firmly. The size of a clone is reported for some rows only, either as once, few or many, or as a class for expanded clones.

d_gene	j_gene	v_gene	abundance	CDR3aa	CDR3nt
.	TRBJ2-1	TRBV5-1	.	CASSLTADNEQFF	TGCGCCAGCAGCTTGACAGCTGACAATGAGCAGTTCTTC
TRBD2	TRBJ2-1	TRBV25-1	.	CASSESPLAGYNEQFF	TGTGCCAGCAGTGAATCCCCACTAGCGGGTTACAATGAGCAGTTCTTC
TRBD1	TRBJ2-7	TRBV10-3	.	CAISGGQAYEQYF	TGTGCCATCAGTGGGGGACAGGCCTACGAGCAGTACTTC
TRBD1	TRBJ2-5	TRBV24-1	.	CATSEASGTGGKAETQYF	TGTGCCACCAGTGAGGCCTCCGGGACAGGGGGGAAAGCAGAGACCCAGTACTTC
.	TRBJ2-2	TRBV15	once	CATSSNSPGELFF	TGTGCCACCAGCAGTAATAGTCCCGGGGAGCTGTTTTTT
.	TRBJ1-2	TRBV7-9	.	CASSLYGGYTF	TGTGCCAGCAGCTTATACGGGGGCTACACCTTC
.	TRBJ2-7	TRBV2	.	CASSEISYEQYF	TGTGCCAGCAGTGAAATCAGTTACGAGCAGTACTTC
TRBD1	TRBJ1-1	TRBV5-1	.	CASSPRTGGLGTEAFF	TGCGCCAGCAGCCCCAGGACAGGGGGATTGGGCACTGAAGCTTTCTTT
.	TRBJ1-4	TRBV29-1	.	CSATGTNEKLFF	TGCAGCGCAACCGGGACTAATGAAAAACTGTTTTTT
TRBD2	TRBJ2-1	TRBV7-2	.	CASSLALAGGYNEQFF	TGTGCCAGCAGCTTGGCTCTAGCGGGAGGGTACAATGAGCAGTTCTTC
.	TRBJ2-1	TRBV23-1	.	CASSRGHLGPNEQFF	TGCGCCAGCAGTCGGGGGCACCTCGGGCCCAATGAGCAGTTCTTC
.	TRBJ1-1	TRBV6-5	.	CASSFSFEGAEAFF	TGTGCCAGCAGTTTTTCGTTCGAGGGGGCTGAAGCTTTCTTT
.	TRBJ1-6	TRBV6-1	once	CASSDYLQGNSPLHF	TGTGCCAGCAGTGATTATTTACAGGGTAATTCACCCCTCCACTTT
.	TRBJ2-5	TRBV6-5	once	CASSPPGVQETQYF	TGTGCCAGCTCCCCCCCAGGGGTCCAAGAGACCCAGTACTTC
.	TRBJ1-5	TRBV2	.	CASSDGGLSNQPQHF	TGTGCCAGCAGTGATGGCGGGCTTAGCAATCAGCCCCAGCATTTT
TRBD1	TRBJ2-6	TRBV2	.	CASSLQGTGANVLTF	TGTGCCAGCAGTCTACAGGGGACTGGGGCCAACGTCCTGACTTTC
.	TRBJ2-3	TRBV5-5	once	CASSFTTDTQYF	TGTGCCAGCAGCTTTACTACAGATACGCAGTATTTT
TRBD2	TRBJ2-3	TRBV9	.	CASSPTSGRFWFASTDTQYF	TGTGCCAGCAGCCCAACTAGCGGGAGGTTCTGGTTCGCTAGCACAGATACGCAGTATTTT
.	TRBJ2-5	TRBV6-5	.	CASSRTSGETQYF	TGTGCCAGCAGCCGGACCTCAGGGGAGACCCAGTACTTC
.	TRBJ2-1	TRBV19	.	CASKSVRGGNEQFF	TGTGCCAGTAAGAGCGTTCGAGGGGGCAATGAGCAGTTCTTC
.	TRBJ2-1	TRBV12-3/TRBV12-4	.	CASSPRLYNEQFF	TGTGCCAGCAGTCCGCGACTTTACAATGAGCAGTTCTTC
.	TRBJ2-1	TRBV6-5	.	CASRDSSPPNEQFF	TGTGCCAGCAGGGACTCCTCACCCCCCAATGAGCAGTTCTTC
TRBD1	TRBJ1-1	TRBV3-1/TRBV3-2	.	CASSQKGQLMNTEAFF	TGTGCCAGCAGCCAAAAGGGACAGCTCATGAACACTGAAGCTTTCTTT
TRBD1	TRBJ1-1	TRBV18	.	CASSLHGQGGVNTEAFF	TGTGCCAGCTCACTTCATGGACAGGGAGGAGTGAACACTGAAGCTTTCTTT
.	TRBJ2-5	TRBV18	.	CASSPGAAETQYF	TGTGCCAGCTCACCAGGTGCGGCGGAGACCCAGTACTTC
.	TRBJ2-5	TRBV6-5	.	CASGRGQETQYF	TGTGCCAGCGGCCGAGGGCAAGAGACCCAGTACTTC
TRBD2	TRBJ2-3	TRBV5-4	.	CASSLGELAAASTDTQYF	TGTGCCAGCAGCTTGGGAGAGCTAGCGGCAGCCAGCACAGATACGCAGTATTTT
TRBD1	TRBJ1-6	TRBV7-3	few	CASSQGGAASPLHF	TGTGCCAGCAGCCAGGGGGGTGCAGCCTCACCCCTCCACTTT